This T cell receptor beta chain was found in a study of blood T cell repertoires in COVID-19. In the original processing: For nucleated cells, counts were estimated from reference gene primer amplification. TCRdb keeps only in-frame clones here, not all; method: immunoSEQ multiplex PCR. The V and J calls and clone size were taken over from that table, and D and trimming were inferred from the DNA. Of more than 350,000 clones listed, 70% to 90% are singletons. The germline CDR1 and CDR2 sequences are SGHDN and FVKESK. The V gene end was trimmed by 4 bases and the J gene end by 2 bases; junction bases not matched to a gene: 8. The CDR3 length is 15 residues.

Input material: PBMCs or T cells enriched from blood (not recorded which). This TCR was recovered from a woman aged 18-35 years who had been exposed to COVID-19. The rearrangement links TRBV14 to TRBJ2-7; 7 bases are shared with TRBD1. DNA for the CDR3: TGTGCCAGCAGCCTTCGACAGGGTTTTCCCTACGAGCAGTACTTC. Translation gives CASSLRQGFPYEQYF.